What follows are 16 T cell receptor beta chains derived from one specimen sequenced in a study of T cell repertoires in cytomegalovirus infection. TCRdb redid the calling of the reads with MiXCR, one entry per CDR3 protein. The table records roughly 230,000 distinct CDR3 sequences, 22% of them present only once. Sequences were obtained from CD8+ T cells from PBMCs. The receptor source for this set is a human donor in good health (CMV status not recorded). Some clones in this sample may be carry-over from other donors' samples.

The chain links TRBV20-1 to TRBJ2-3; 8 bases line up with TRBD2. This CDR3 has 14 residues. From germline, CDR1 is DFQATT and CDR2 SNEGSKA (reference sequence). Losses at the gene ends were 5 bases for V and 1 base for J; bases not matched to a gene: 5. The CDR3 sequence: CSAVDSGGTDTQYF. CDR3 DNA: TGCAGTGCTGTCGATAGCGGGGGCACAGATACGCAGTATTTT.

The rearrangement uses TRBV10-2 and TRBJ2-7; weak D call: TRBD1 (6 bases). The CDR3 runs to 15 residues. CDR1 is WSHSY and CDR2 is SAAADI in the germline V gene. V was pared by 6 bases and J by 2 bases, with 17 bases between. The CDR3 reads CASSTPGTSTYEQYF. The CDR3 DNA sequence: TGCGCCAGCAGCACACCCGGGACATCCACCTACGAGCAGTACTTC.

The chain joins TRBV14 to TRBJ2-1, with D perhaps matching TRBD1 (6 bases). The V end was cut by 2 bases, the J end by 2 bases, with 7 bases between. This CDR3 contains 14 residues. Germline V lookup: CDR1 SGHDN, CDR2 FVKESK. CDR3 protein: CASSQWDTYNEQFF. The CDR3 nucleotides are TGTGCCAGCAGCCAATGGGACACCTACAATGAGCAGTTCTTC.

The rearrangement uses TRBV20-1 and TRBJ1-6; 10 bases map to TRBD1. The V and J ends lost 6 bases and 0 bases, in that order; junction bases with no gene match: 11. CDR3 size: 18 residues. Germline loops: CDR1 DFQATT, CDR2 SNEGSKA (reference sequence). The CDR3 DNA follows: TGCAGTGCCCACCTAGGGACAGGGGCTCCCTCCTATAATTCACCCCTCCACTTT. Translation gives CSAHLGTGAPSYNSPLHF.

This clonotype was recorded many times. The rearrangement joins TRBV5-4 to TRBJ1-1; D ambiguous. The CDR3 has 12 residues. Germline loops: CDR1 SGHNT, CDR2 YYREEE (reference sequence). V was cut by 1 base and J by 5 bases, with 6 bases left in between. The CDR3 here is CASSLSGTEAFF. The CDR3, as DNA: TGTGCCAGCAGCTTGTCCGGGACTGAAGCTTTCTTT.

V and J are TRBV2 and TRBJ2-1; TRBD2 might be the D (7 bases). The germline CDR1 and CDR2 sequences are SNHLY and FYNNEI. This CDR3 is 15 amino acids long. Trimming removed 2 bases at V and 7 bases at J, with 15 bases between. CDR3 sequence: CASSERGGSMNEQFF. DNA for the CDR3: TGTGCCAGCAGTGAAAGGGGGGGTAGTATGAATGAGCAGTTCTTC.

At least ten counts were recorded for this clonotype. The V gene is TRBV7-9, the J gene TRBJ1-2, with a weak D call TRBD1 (5 bases). Germline-derived CDR1 and CDR2 are SEHNR and FQNEAQ (reference sequence). The CDR3 extends over 13 amino acids. V lost 1 base and J 7 bases, leaving 10 bases between the germline ends. The CDR3 sequence is CASSLGGASGYTF. CDR3 DNA: TGTGCCAGCAGCTTAGGAGGGGCATCTGGCTACACCTTC.

The sample holds a few counts of this clonotype. This chain uses TRBV14 with TRBJ1-4, with 8 positions matching TRBD1. Looked up from germline, CDR1 is SGHDN and CDR2 is FVKESK. The CDR3 spans 15 residues. Trimming at V came to 6 bases and at J to 4 bases, leaving 7 bases not matched to a gene. The CDR3 DNA is TGTGCCAGCAGTTACGGAACAGGGGGTAATGAAAAACTGTTTTTT. Translating gives CASSYGTGGNEKLFF.

The chain couples TRBV19 to TRBJ2-7; no definite D call. The CDR3 totals 13 residues. Germline loops: CDR1 LNHDA, CDR2 SQIVND (reference sequence). The germline V and J ends were trimmed by 3 bases and 3 bases, with 9 bases remaining between them. CDR3 nucleotides: TGTGCCAGTAGTATCTCCCGGTACTACGAGCAGTACTTC. It codes for CASSISRYYEQYF.

The chain couples TRBV29-1 to TRBJ2-3; no reliable D call. CDR3 size: 11 residues. Germline CDR1 is SQVTM and CDR2 is ANQGSEA. Trimming left V 4 bases short and J 12 bases short, with 14 bases between. The CDR3, as DNA: TGCAGCGTTGCCTTTGGACCTCCTCAGTATTTT. This gives the protein CSVAFGPPQYF.

This clonotype was seen ten or more times. This chain joins TRBV4-1 and TRBJ1-1; D ambiguous. V lost 0 bases, J lost 4 bases, and 9 bases lay in between. Germline V gene data show CDR1 as MGHRA and CDR2 as YSYEKL. The CDR3 has 14 residues. CDR3 residues: CASSQDQVGTEAFF. The CDR3 nucleotides read TGCGCCAGCAGCCAAGATCAGGTGGGCACTGAAGCTTTCTTT.

This sequence joins TRBV12-3 or TRBV12-4 and TRBJ2-5; 8 bases agree with TRBD2. The CDR3 is 13 amino acids. The junction had 4 bases not matched to a gene; V was cut back by 3 bases and J by 7 bases. CDR3 nucleotides: TGTGCCAGCAGTTTGGGACTAGGAGCGACCCAGTACTTC. Protein sequence: CASSLGLGATQYF.

This clonotype was recorded many times. The chain combines TRBV6-2 or TRBV6-3 with TRBJ2-7; D possibly corresponds to TRBD2 (6 bases). The CDR3 loop spans 11 amino acids. V was trimmed by 7 bases and J by 11 bases, leaving 15 bases between them. Germline V gene data show CDR1 as MNHEY and CDR2 as SVGEGT. CDR3 in DNA: TGTGCCAGCAACGGGGGTCACGTCGAGTACTTC. Translation: CASNGGHVEYF.

The chain links TRBV3-1 to TRBJ2-7; D possibly matches TRBD1 or TRBD2 (6 bases each). Trimming left V 0 bases short and J 3 bases short, with 12 bases between. Germline V gene data show CDR1 as LGHDT and CDR2 as YNNKEL (reference sequence). The CDR3 has 15 residues. The CDR3: CASSQEGGGNYEQYF. The DNA of the CDR3 is TGTGCCAGCAGCCAAGAGGGGGGCGGAAACTACGAGCAGTACTTC.

The table lists this clonotype with many counts. This chain uses TRBV7-2 with TRBJ1-6; D is perhaps TRBD1 (5 bases). This CDR3 has 17 amino acids. CDR1 is SGHTA, CDR2 FQGNSA, per germline. V dropped 4 bases and J dropped 4 bases, with 17 bases sitting between them. CDR3 sequence reads: CASSSPGGPFYNSPLHF. As DNA, the CDR3 is TGTGCCAGCAGCTCACCGGGGGGACCGTTTTATAATTCACCCCTCCACTTT.

This clonotype was seen more than once but under ten times. CDR3 protein: CSARTSGYEQYF. The CDR3 nucleotides are TGCAGTGCTAGGACTAGCGGCTACGAGCAGTACTTC. The rearrangement uses TRBV20-1 and TRBJ2-7, with 9 bases lining up with TRBD2. Germline trimming cut 3 bases from V and 3 bases from J; bases unmatched to any gene: 0. The CDR3 covers 12 residues. Germline V gene data show CDR1 as DFQATT and CDR2 as SNEGSKA (reference sequence).